This T cell receptor (beta chain) was found in a study of T-cell reconstitution after alpha-beta-depleted transplantation in children. Construction of the TCRbeta library involved unique molecular identifiers. TCRdb independently ran MiXCR on the PCR reads; one entry per CDR3 protein. Among roughly 670,000 distinct CDR3 sequences, 13% were seen once, and the ten largest hold 0.79%. Study-level results: Newly generated T cells supplied most T-cell counts and diversity one year post-transplant. Surviving recipient T cells and thymic progenitors underlay high day-60 TCRbeta diversity in some patients. Expanded clones from the graft, numbering several hundred, reportedly supplied alpha-beta T cells about two months after transplant.

The germline V gene encodes CDR1 DFQATT and CDR2 SNEGSKA (reference sequence). The CDR3 contains 17 residues. V was clipped by 2 bases and J by 3 bases, with 23 bases between them. Points on this clonotype: Its antigen is unidentified.

The source of this sequence is a girl aged 2-15 years with congenital amegakaryocytic thrombocytopenia, due to receive a stem cell transplant. The sequencing used PBMCs, collected before TCRalphabeta/CD19-depleted stem cell transplant. The chain joins TRBV20-1 to TRBJ2-7; tentative D call: TRBD1 (6 bases). For the CDR3, the DNA is TGCAGTGCTAGAACCCCGTTCCCGGACAGTGGAATCTACGAGCAGTACTTC. This codes for CSARTPFPDSGIYEQYF.